Here is one T cell receptor (beta chain) with its context. This specimen comes from a study of OX40 agonist ivuxolimab in advanced cancers. TCRdb's copy holds only in-frame clones and misses some; the assay was immunoSEQ multiplex PCR. Of approximately 70,000 clones listed, about four fifths are singletons. In germline, CDR1 is SGHDN, CDR2 FVKESK. With V trimmed by 4 bases and J by 6 bases, 7 bases remained unmatched. CDR3 length: 15 amino acids. This rearrangement joins TRBV14 to TRBJ2-5; 11 bases align to TRBD1. Sequences were derived from CD4+ or CD8+ T cells sorted from blood, sampled in a trial of the OX40 agonist ivuxolimab. The origin of this receptor is an adult with an advanced solid tumor such as melanoma, head and neck, liver or kidney cancer. This CDR3 reads CASSPGQGAGKTQYF. As DNA, the CDR3 is TGTGCCAGCAGCCCCGGACAGGGGGCCGGTAAGACCCAGTACTTC. Supplemented by reference TRBV14 and TRBJ2-5, the full variable domain reads EAGVTQFPSHSVIEKGQTVTLRCDPISGHDNLYWYRRVMGKEIKFLLHFVKESKQDESGMPNNRFLAERTGGTYSTLKVQPAELEDSGVYFCASSPGQGAGKTQYFGPGTRLLVL.